The 16 T cell receptor beta chains in this list originate from one sample, sequenced in a study of blood T cell repertoires in COVID-19. TCRdb's table, derived via immunoSEQ multiplex PCR, lists solely in-frame clones and lacks some. The table lists 200,000 to 250,000 clones, roughly four fifths of them singletons, with roughly 1.8% in the top ten. Sequencing used PBMCs or T cells enriched from blood (not recorded which). The origin of the receptors is a man in his fifties or sixties who had recovered from COVID-19.

This clone came up once. The V and J genes are TRBV4-1 and TRBJ2-3, with D perhaps TRBD2 (7 bases). The CDR3 runs to 15 residues. The ends were cut back, 1 base at V and 3 bases at J, with 11 bases in the middle. Per the germline V gene, CDR1 is MGHRA and CDR2 is YSYEKL. CDR3 protein: CASSQAGGATDTQYF. In DNA form, the CDR3 reads TGCGCCAGCAGCCAAGCGGGGGGCGCAACAGATACGCAGTATTTT.

The gene calls are TRBV25-1 and TRBJ2-5, with 7 bases fitting TRBD1. With 2 bases clipped from V and 5 bases from J, the junction kept 5 bases outside the gene matches. CDR3 length equals 14 residues. The germline V gene has CDR1 MGHDK and CDR2 SYGVNS. The CDR3 sequence: CASSEGQAWETQYF. Here the CDR3 DNA reads TGTGCCAGCAGTGAAGGACAGGCGTGGGAGACCCAGTACTTC.

The V gene is TRBV30, the J gene TRBJ2-3, with 8 bases lining up with TRBD2. This CDR3 is built from 16 residues. Germline V gene lookup returns CDR1 GTSNPN and CDR2 SVGIG (reference sequence). After removal of 8 bases from V and 7 bases from J, the junction contained 20 bases not matched to a gene. CDR3 coding DNA: TGTGCCGGCCACCCGCGCCACGGGACTAGTGAAAATACGCAGTATTTT. Protein product: CAGHPRHGTSENTQYF.

CDR3 sequence (DNA): TGCGCCAGCAGCCAAGATCGAGCAGGACTTAATGAAAAACTGTTTTTT. Translating gives CASSQDRAGLNEKLFF. The chain employs TRBV4-3 and TRBJ1-4; D not certain. CDR3 size: 16 residues. V lost 0 bases, J lost 4 bases, and 12 bases lay in between. From germline, CDR1 is LGHNA and CDR2 YSLEER.

The chain uses TRBV19 and TRBJ2-7, with D possibly TRBD1 on 5 matching bases. The V end lost 5 bases, the J end lost 2 bases, and 19 bases lay between the germline ends. Germline lookup yields CDR1 LNHDA and CDR2 SQIVND (reference sequence). This CDR3 spans 16 amino acids. The CDR3 is CASSPERQGRTYEQYF. In DNA form, the CDR3 reads TGTGCCAGTAGTCCGGAGAGGCAGGGTCGTACCTACGAGCAGTACTTC.

The J gene is TRBJ1-2, the V gene TRBV29-1; 8 bases map to TRBD1. The V segment lost 5 bases and the J segment 3 bases; nucleotides outside the gene matches: 5. The germline gives CDR1 SQVTM, CDR2 ANQGSEA. The CDR3 runs 13 residues. The CDR3 loop is CSVIPGQDYGYTF. CDR3 nucleotide sequence: TGCAGCGTTATTCCGGGACAGGACTATGGCTACACCTTC.

This clone showed up just once. This chain uses TRBV5-4 with TRBJ1-1, with 7 bases matching TRBD1. This CDR3 has 15 residues. Germline loops: CDR1 SGHNT, CDR2 YYREEE (reference sequence). Unmatched junction bases numbered 7, after V lost 4 bases and J lost 1 base. The CDR3 DNA reads TGTGCCAGCAGCCCCCATGCAGGGGGGAACACTGAAGCTTTCTTT. Amino acid sequence: CASSPHAGGNTEAFF.

V usage is TRBV6-5 and J usage is TRBJ1-6; no clear D. V lost 0 bases and J lost 0, with 6 bases in between. The CDR3 has 16 amino acids. The germline V gene has CDR1 MNHEY and CDR2 SVGAGI. The DNA for the CDR3 is TGTGCCAGCAGTTACTCTACGAGCTCCTATAATTCACCCCTCCACTTT. Its translation: CASSYSTSSYNSPLHF.

This clone was seen a single time. V gene TRBV5-1 combines with J gene TRBJ2-2; D may be TRBD2 (5 bases). With 3 bases removed from V and 1 base from J, the gap between germline ends came to 10 bases. The CDR3 length is 15 residues. In germline, CDR1 is SGHRS, CDR2 YFSETQ. The CDR3 nucleotides are TGCGCCAGCAGCTCTAATCGGGAGAACACCGGGGAGCTGTTTTTT. This gives the protein CASSSNRENTGELFF.

This chain joins TRBV6-2 or TRBV6-3 and TRBJ2-1; 11 positions agree with TRBD2. The trim removed 4 bases at V and 10 bases at J, leaving 3 bases unmatched. This CDR3 region has 13 residues. Germline CDR1 MNHEY, CDR2 SVGEGT. CDR3 sequence: CASSSRLAGEQFF. The CDR3, as DNA: TGTGCCAGCAGTTCCCGACTAGCGGGGGAGCAGTTCTTC.

The J gene is TRBJ1-4, the V gene TRBV25-1; TRBD1 matches at 7 bases. The CDR3 sequence is 15 residues long. J gave up 7 bases and V 3 bases, and 8 bases lay outside the gene matches. The germline gives CDR1 MGHDK, CDR2 SYGVNS. The CDR3 nucleotides are TGTGCCAGCAGTGATTTTAAGGGGGCAGGTGAAAAACTGTTTTTT. Protein product: CASSDFKGAGEKLFF.

This clone was observed once. The chain's CDR3 is CAISESRSTGNTEAFF. The CDR3 DNA reads as TGTGCCATCAGTGAGTCCCGGTCGACAGGGAACACTGAAGCTTTCTTT. J is TRBJ1-1 and V is TRBV10-3; D may be TRBD1 (6 bases). The length of the CDR3 is 16 residues. Germline lookup yields CDR1 ENHRY and CDR2 SYGVKD. V lost 0 bases to trimming and J lost 1 base, with 12 bases between them.

The rearrangement links TRBV14 to TRBJ2-7; 10 nucleotides match TRBD1. Germline trimming cut 1 base from V and 7 bases from J; bases unmatched to any gene: 7. Looked up from germline, CDR1 is SGHDN and CDR2 is FVKESK. CDR3 length: 15 residues. The CDR3 loop reads CASSQGDRGGREQYF. The CDR3 region has the DNA TGTGCCAGCAGCCAAGGGGACAGGGGAGGCAGGGAGCAGTACTTC.

This rearrangement joins TRBV5-1 to TRBJ1-4; D not certain. In germline, CDR1 is SGHRS, CDR2 YFSETQ. The CDR3 covers 15 residues. Trimming removed 0 bases at V and 5 bases at J, with 11 bases between. CDR3 nucleotides: TGCGCCAGCAGCTTGGTGGGGAGCAGAAATGAAAAACTGTTTTTT. Its translation is CASSLVGSRNEKLFF. The entire variable domain, with the rest obtained from reference TRBV5-1 and TRBJ1-4, is as follows: KAGVTQTPRYLIKTRGQQVTLSCSPISGHRSVSWYQQTPGQGLQFLFEYFSETQRNKGNFPGRFSGRQFSNSRSEMNVSTLELGDSALYLCASSLVGSRNEKLFFGSGTQLSVL.

This clone was detected only once. In DNA form, the CDR3 reads TGTGCCTCAAAACGGGATTCCGAAAATTCACCCCTCCACTTT. Translated, it gives CASKRDSENSPLHF. The chain is built from TRBV6-5 and TRBJ1-6, with D uncertain. Germline lookup yields CDR1 MNHEY and CDR2 SVGAGI. The CDR3 is 14 residues long. V lost 11 bases, J lost 7 bases, and 18 bases lay in between.

Here the CDR3 reads CASLVQGFGNTIYF. The CDR3 DNA follows: TGCGCCAGTTTGGTACAGGGGTTCGGAAACACCATATATTTT. This rearrangement joins TRBV4-3 to TRBJ1-3; TRBD1 agrees at 7 bases. Germline V gene data show CDR1 as LGHNA and CDR2 as YSLEER. The CDR3 spans 14 residues. J was trimmed by 4 bases and V by 9 bases; bases with no gene match: 9.